This paragraph reports one T cell receptor beta chain. Its antigen is still unknown. The CDR3 contains 17 residues. The V segment lost 1 base and the J segment 0 bases; nucleotides outside the gene matches: 4. Germline assignment: CDR1 MGHRA and CDR2 YSYEKL. Every patient had mismatch repair deficiency by PCR or immunohistochemistry. The data were taken from a study of PD-1 blockade in mismatch repair-deficient tumors. Sequencing was performed with immunoSEQ multiplex PCR; in TCRdb, only in-frame clones are kept and a portion is missing. Here the sample spans around 39,000 clones, over 80% being singletons. Study-wide points: Tumor-resident clones, often absent from pretreatment blood, expanded after pembrolizumab and then contracted.

The specimen comprised PBMCs, sampled about 38 weeks after starting pembrolizumab. The rearrangement links TRBV4-1 to TRBJ2-1, with 9 bases that match TRBD1. The TCR sequence derives from an adult with mismatch repair-deficient cancer. For the CDR3, the DNA is TGCGCCAGCAGCCAAGGGACAGGGGTTAACTCCTACAATGAGCAGTTCTTC. This encodes CASSQGTGVNSYNEQFF.